This TCR beta chain was obtained from a study of early T cells in non-severe SARS-CoV-2 infection. This clonotype occurred many times. The CDR3 totals 13 residues. The germline V and J ends were trimmed by 6 bases and 6 bases, with 12 bases remaining between them. Germline values: CDR1 LNHDA, CDR2 SQIVND (reference sequence). Unique molecular identifiers were affixed to single, distinct cDNA molecules. Each CDR3 protein is one row after TCRdb ran MiXCR on the 5' RACE reads. The sample records some 54,000 distinct CDR3 sequences, 9.5% to 12% being singletons. This chain uses TRBV19 with TRBJ2-1; the D is unclear. Sequenced: whole blood. This sequence was found in an adult who was a healthcare worker with PCR-confirmed SARS-CoV-2 infection or an uninfected control (not recorded which). CDR3 amino acids: CASSPRLTNEQFF. CDR3 in DNA: TGTGCCAGTAGCCCCCGATTGACCAATGAGCAGTTCTTC.